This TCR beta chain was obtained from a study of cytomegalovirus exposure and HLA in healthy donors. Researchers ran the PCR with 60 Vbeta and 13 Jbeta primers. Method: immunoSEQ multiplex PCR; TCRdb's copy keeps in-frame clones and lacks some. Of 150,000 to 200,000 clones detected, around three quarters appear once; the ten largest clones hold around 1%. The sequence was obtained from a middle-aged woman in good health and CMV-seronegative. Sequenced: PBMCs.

The CDR3 DNA is TGTGCCTGGAGTGCGTCCCGCACAGATACGCAGTATTTT. Its translation: CAWSASRTDTQYF. This chain connects TRBV30 to TRBJ2-3, with D unresolved. CDR1 and CDR2 (germline): GTSNPN, SVGIG (reference sequence). There are 13 residues in the CDR3. Trimming stripped 1 base from V and 1 base from J, with 6 bases between.